A selection of T cell receptor beta chains follows, all from one sample in a study of T-cell reconstitution after alpha-beta-depleted transplantation in children. TCRdb ran MiXCR on the PCR reads and lists one entry per CDR3 protein. This table has around 200,000 distinct CDR3 sequences, about 6.4% appearing once. Sequencing used PBMCs from the stem cell graft donor, obtained from the stem cell graft. These receptors all stem from a human donor who donated a stem cell graft to a child with Wiskott-Aldrich syndrome. CDR3s include the opening cysteine and the closing phenylalanine or tryptophan. The D gene is left open where the match is weak. For some rows the clone size is stated as once, few or many, or as a class when expanded; others skip it.

size	D	J	V	CDR3	DNA
many	NA	TRBJ1-3	TRBV20-1	CSARDVDNSGNTIYF	TGCAGTGCTAGAGATGTGGATAACTCTGGAAACACCATATATTTT
many	NA	TRBJ2-3	TRBV24-1	CATSDSSGPTGSMEYF	TGTGCCACCAGTGATTCAAGTGGGCCCACAGGGTCAATGGAGTATTTT
few	TRBD2	TRBJ2-1	TRBV20-1	CSALRAGDSTYNEQFF	TGCAGTGCTCTAAGGGCGGGAGATTCGACCTACAATGAGCAGTTCTTC
many	NA	TRBJ2-5	TRBV24-1	CATSGDTGTQETQYF	TGTGCCACCTCTGGGGATACCGGGACGCAAGAGACCCAGTACTTC
many	NA	TRBJ2-7	TRBV20-1	CSATGEIMSYEQYF	TGCAGTGCCACGGGGGAGATAATGTCCTACGAGCAGTACTTC
NA	TRBD2	TRBJ2-1	TRBV20-1	CSARGLAGYNEQFF	TGCAGTGCTAGAGGACTAGCGGGGTACAATGAGCAGTTCTTC
many	NA	TRBJ2-3	TRBV4-3	CASSQGSGSIDTQYF	TGCGCCAGCAGCCAAGGAAGCGGGTCCATAGATACGCAGTATTTT
many	NA	TRBJ2-2	TRBV5-1	CASSSIGQNTGELFF	TGCGCCAGCAGCAGTATTGGACAGAACACCGGGGAGCTGTTTTTT
NA	TRBD1	TRBJ2-7	TRBV5-1	CASSLLGQGPYEQYF	TGCGCCAGCAGCTTATTGGGACAGGGCCCCTACGAGCAGTACTTC
many	TRBD1	TRBJ1-3	TRBV12-3/TRBV12-4	CASSSGGYSGNTIYF	TGTGCCAGCAGCTCAGGGGGCTACTCTGGAAACACCATATATTTT
many	NA	TRBJ1-6	TRBV10-3	CAISAEGGNSPLHF	TGTGCCATCAGTGCCGAGGGCGGTAATTCACCCCTCCACTTT
many	NA	TRBJ1-1	TRBV6-2/TRBV6-3	CASSFGQRTEAFF	TGTGCCAGCAGTTTCGGACAGCGCACTGAAGCTTTCTTT
NA	TRBD2	TRBJ2-5	TRBV20-1	CSARDYAPSGGLLYQETQYF	TGCAGTGCTAGAGATTATGCCCCTAGCGGGGGCCTCTTGTACCAAGAGACCCAGTACTTC
many	NA	TRBJ2-7	TRBV10-3	CAISPRPSDGEQYF	TGTGCCATCAGTCCTCGGCCAAGCGACGGCGAGCAGTACTTC
many	TRBD1	TRBJ1-1	TRBV5-1	CASSPRTGENTEAFF	TGCGCCAGCAGCCCCCGGACAGGGGAGAACACTGAAGCTTTCTTT
many	NA	TRBJ1-5	TRBV12-3/TRBV12-4	CASSLGTPYNQPQHF	TGTGCCAGCAGTTTGGGTACACCCTACAATCAGCCCCAGCATTTT
many	NA	TRBJ2-1	TRBV19	CASRVRGPYNEQFF	TGTGCCAGTAGAGTGAGGGGTCCCTACAATGAGCAGTTCTTC
many	NA	TRBJ2-3	TRBV12-3/TRBV12-4	CASSFPSESTDTQYF	TGTGCCAGCAGTTTCCCTAGCGAAAGCACAGATACGCAGTATTTT
many	TRBD2	TRBJ2-1	TRBV12-3/TRBV12-4	CASGRDAGEPNEQFF	TGTGCCAGTGGACGCGATGCGGGGGAACCCAATGAGCAGTTCTTC
many	TRBD1	TRBJ1-6	TRBV20-1	CSAPVPGQGYSPLHF	TGCAGTGCTCCCGTACCGGGACAGGGGTACTCACCCCTCCACTTT
NA	NA	TRBJ2-1	TRBV11-3	CASSQWTARHRSNEQFF	TGTGCCAGCAGCCAGTGGACAGCGCGTCACAGATCGAATGAGCAGTTCTTC
many	NA	TRBJ2-2	TRBV19	CASSTVSGTGELFF	TGTGCCAGTAGTACCGTTTCGGGGACCGGGGAGCTGTTTTTT
many	NA	TRBJ2-7	TRBV5-1	CASSLSTAGGEQYF	TGCGCCAGCAGCTTGAGTACAGCGGGTGGAGAGCAGTACTTC
many	NA	TRBJ2-1	TRBV6-5	CASSPHTGSYNEQFF	TGTGCCAGCAGCCCCCATACAGGGTCATACAATGAGCAGTTCTTC
many	NA	TRBJ2-6	TRBV10-3	CAINYSGANVLTF	TGTGCCATCAACTACTCTGGGGCCAACGTCCTGACTTTC
many	NA	TRBJ2-5	TRBV20-1	CSAQTVGQTKETQYF	TGCAGTGCCCAAACTGTGGGGCAGACCAAAGAGACCCAGTACTTC
NA	TRBD2	TRBJ2-6	TRBV7-2	CASSFLAGVPGANVLTF	TGTGCCAGCAGCTTCCTAGCGGGAGTACCGGGGGCCAACGTCCTGACTTTC
many	NA	TRBJ1-3	TRBV5-5	CASSFTGLRNTIYF	TGTGCCAGCAGCTTTACAGGTTTGAGAAACACCATATATTTT
NA	TRBD2	TRBJ2-5	TRBV7-2	CASSRWGEGGTQETQYF	TGTGCCAGCAGCAGATGGGGGGAGGGTGGCACGCAAGAGACCCAGTACTTC
many	NA	TRBJ1-2	TRBV6-5	CASSSGLVASYGYTF	TGTGCCAGCAGTTCGGGACTGGTCGCTTCTTATGGCTACACCTTC
many	NA	TRBJ1-1	TRBV4-1	CASSQDSERRVGWDTEAFF	TGCGCCAGCAGCCAAGATTCCGAAAGGAGGGTCGGGTGGGACACTGAAGCTTTCTTT
NA	NA	TRBJ2-3	TRBV20-1	CSAGRSNGGTDTQYF	TGCAGTGCTGGTCGGTCGAACGGGGGCACAGATACGCAGTATTTT
many	NA	TRBJ1-3	TRBV7-2	CASSFESTGNTIYF	TGTGCCAGCAGCTTCGAGTCCACGGGAAACACCATATATTTT
many	NA	TRBJ2-5	TRBV20-1	CSARVEPRGTQYF	TGCAGTGCTAGAGTCGAGCCCCGCGGGACCCAGTACTTC
many	TRBD2	TRBJ2-3	TRBV20-1	CSVTSGGSTDTQYF	TGCAGTGTGACTAGCGGGGGAAGCACAGATACGCAGTATTTT
many	NA	TRBJ1-2	TRBV2	CASSDLVNYGYTF	TGTGCCAGCAGTGATTTGGTGAACTATGGCTACACCTTC
many	TRBD2	TRBJ2-3	TRBV20-1	CSARDQRGRAADTQYF	TGCAGTGCTAGAGATCAACGCGGGAGGGCAGCAGATACGCAGTATTTT
many	TRBD1	TRBJ1-3	TRBV12-3/TRBV12-4	CASSQRQGTGNTIYF	TGTGCCAGCAGTCAGAGACAGGGGACCGGAAACACCATATATTTT
many	TRBD1	TRBJ2-7	TRBV12-3/TRBV12-4	CASRETGLDEQYF	TGTGCCAGCAGAGAGACAGGGCTTGACGAGCAGTACTTC
many	NA	TRBJ2-2	TRBV20-1	CSARKGLSNTGELFF	TGCAGTGCTCGAAAGGGGCTATCGAACACCGGGGAGCTGTTTTTT
few	NA	TRBJ2-4	TRBV30	CAWREAKNIQYF	TGTGCCTGGAGAGAGGCCAAAAACATTCAGTACTTC
many	TRBD1	TRBJ1-1	TRBV20-1	CSAGSGGGVEAFF	TGCAGTGCTGGTTCAGGGGGCGGTGTTGAAGCTTTCTTT
many	NA	TRBJ2-2	TRBV27	CASSQGPTSAYGELFF	TGTGCCAGCAGTCAGGGACCAACTTCCGCGTACGGGGAGCTGTTTTTT
many	NA	TRBJ2-2	TRBV18	CASSPRATQITGELFF	TGTGCCAGCTCACCACGGGCAACCCAAATCACCGGGGAGCTGTTTTTT
many	NA	TRBJ2-7	TRBV11-1	CASSLAAEQYF	TGTGCCAGCAGTCTTGCCGCCGAGCAGTACTTC
many	TRBD2	TRBJ2-1	TRBV6-1	CASRSFGLVSDNKQFF	TGTGCCAGCAGATCTTTTGGACTAGTGTCTGACAATAAGCAGTTCTTC
many	NA	TRBJ2-1	TRBV5-5	CASSPDIYNEQFF	TGTGCCAGCAGCCCCGACATATACAATGAGCAGTTCTTC
many	TRBD1	TRBJ1-1	TRBV10-2	CASGQGTEAFF	TGCGCCAGCGGACAGGGGACTGAAGCTTTCTTT
many	NA	TRBJ2-3	TRBV12-3/TRBV12-4	CASSLRPDTQYF	TGTGCCAGCAGTTTACGGCCAGATACGCAGTATTTT
few	NA	TRBJ2-5	TRBV5-1	CASSLGTRAETQYF	TGCGCCAGCAGCTTAGGGACCCGGGCGGAGACCCAGTACTTC
many	NA	TRBJ1-5	TRBV24-1	CATSDGGGNQPQHF	TGTGCCACCAGTGATGGGGGAGGCAATCAGCCCCAGCATTTT
many	NA	TRBJ1-1	TRBV11-2	CASSQEQRTEAFF	TGTGCCAGCAGTCAAGAACAGAGAACTGAAGCTTTCTTT
many	NA	TRBJ2-1	TRBV5-1	CASSGYRDRYNEQFF	TGCGCCAGCAGCGGGTACAGGGATCGCTACAATGAGCAGTTCTTC
NA	NA	TRBJ2-3	TRBV2	CAKTTTKGSTDTQYF	TGTGCCAAAACGACCACCAAGGGGTCCACAGATACGCAGTATTTT
many	TRBD2	TRBJ2-5	TRBV6-5	CASSLGTSGKETQYF	TGTGCCAGCAGTCTTGGGACTAGCGGGAAGGAGACCCAGTACTTC
many	NA	TRBJ1-6	TRBV7-2	CASSNRQINSPLHF	TGTGCCAGCAGCAACCGACAGATTAATTCACCCCTCCACTTT